This TCR beta chain was observed in a study of T cell responses to AZD1222 COVID-19 vaccine. Points from the study as a whole: Spike as a whole was targeted by vaccine-associated CD4 TCRs, dominant at 160-218 and 743-854. Only a handful of AZD1222 recipients, several in all, had baseline seropositivity. Clonal diversity may have been underestimated, and the donors were mostly white British, with more females than males.

Here immunoSEQ multiplex PCR was the method, and the copy in TCRdb shows in-frame clones only, minus some. The repertoire holds 130,000 to 150,000 clones, with just over 90% as singletons. V gave up 3 bases and J gave up 5 bases, with 10 bases separating them. The germline V gene has CDR1 LNHDA and CDR2 SQIVND (reference sequence). The CDR3 is 13 residues long. Regarding this clone: Its antigen remains unknown.

Sequencing was performed on peripheral blood, taken on day 0 of MenACWY control vaccination. The sequence was collected from an adult in good health. The rearrangement uses TRBV19 and TRBJ1-1; D not resolved. CDR3 sequence (DNA): TGTGCCAGTAGTATCGTGGGAGGTACTGAAGCTTTCTTT. It encodes CASSIVGGTEAFF.